A selection of T cell receptor beta chains follows, all from one sample in a study of OX40 agonist ivuxolimab in advanced cancers. Measured with immunoSEQ multiplex PCR; TCRdb has only the in-frame clones, and not every one. The data show about 76,000 clones, roughly 86% seen once. This material consisted of CD4+ or CD8+ T cells sorted from blood, taken in a trial of the OX40 agonist ivuxolimab. The receptors stem from an adult with an advanced solid tumor such as melanoma, head and neck, liver or kidney cancer. Both conserved end residues are part of each CDR3. D genes are given only for firm matches. Clone size is not always given. Where it is, it says once, few, many or a class for expanded clones.

d_gene	v_gene	abundance	j_gene	CDR3aa	CDR3nt
NA	TRBV6-5	NA	TRBJ1-1	CASSFDSPEYTEAFF	TGTGCCAGCAGCTTCGACAGCCCAGAGTACACTGAAGCTTTCTTT
TRBD1	TRBV5-1	NA	TRBJ1-6	CASSLRQGNNSPLHF	TGCGCCAGCAGCCTAAGACAGGGAAATAATTCACCCCTCCACTTT
NA	TRBV29-1	NA	TRBJ1-1	CSVGSGGNTEAFF	TGCAGCGTTGGCTCGGGGGGGAACACTGAAGCTTTCTTT
NA	TRBV27	NA	TRBJ2-3	CASSPGPGDTQYF	TGTGCCAGCAGTCCAGGACCGGGAGATACGCAGTATTTT
TRBD1	TRBV6-6	NA	TRBJ2-2	CASSPGTANTGELFF	TGTGCCAGCAGTCCCGGGACAGCGAACACCGGGGAGCTGTTTTTT
NA	TRBV29-1	NA	TRBJ1-1	CSVGGWQATEAFF	TGCAGCGTTGGAGGGTGGCAGGCCACTGAAGCTTTCTTT
NA	TRBV6-6	once	TRBJ1-2	CASSPSTGVYGYTF	TGTGCCAGCAGCCCATCGACAGGAGTCTATGGCTACACCTTC
TRBD1	TRBV29-1	NA	TRBJ2-3	CSVARQGPDTDTQYF	TGCAGCGTGGCGAGACAGGGACCTGACACAGATACGCAGTATTTT
NA	TRBV28	NA	TRBJ2-5	CASSFHPVQETQYF	TGTGCCAGCAGTTTTCATCCAGTCCAAGAGACCCAGTACTTC
NA	TRBV4-3	NA	TRBJ1-3	CASSQDGRREDTIYF	TGCGCCAGCAGCCAAGATGGTCGCAGGGAGGACACCATATATTTT
NA	TRBV28	NA	TRBJ1-1	CASGVGTGNIEAFF	TGTGCCAGCGGGGTGGGTACAGGGAATATTGAAGCTTTCTTT
TRBD2	TRBV10-3	NA	TRBJ2-3	CAISGTSGGPSLDTQYF	TGTGCCATCAGTGGGACTAGCGGGGGGCCAAGCCTAGATACGCAGTATTTT
NA	TRBV11-2	NA	TRBJ2-2	CASSLLQGATGELFF	TGTGCCAGCAGCCTCCTGCAGGGTGCCACCGGGGAGCTGTTTTTT
TRBD1	TRBV27	NA	TRBJ2-5	CASSHHPGTGEETQYF	TGTGCCAGCAGCCACCACCCCGGGACAGGGGAAGAGACCCAGTACTTC
NA	TRBV4-3	NA	TRBJ1-4	CASSPSSLGGDEKLFF	TGCGCCAGCAGCCCTTCTTCTCTCGGAGGAGATGAAAAACTGTTTTTT
NA	TRBV18	NA	TRBJ1-4	CASSHSKNSPGEKLFF	TGTGCCAGCTCACACTCGAAGAATAGTCCGGGTGAAAAACTGTTTTTT
TRBD2	TRBV28	NA	TRBJ2-1	CASTRGGLAEYNEQFF	TGTGCCAGCACCCGAGGGGGACTAGCGGAATACAATGAGCAGTTCTTC
TRBD2	TRBV5-1	NA	TRBJ2-3	CASSLTSGGDTQYF	TGCGCCAGCAGCTTGACTAGCGGGGGTGATACGCAGTATTTT
TRBD2	TRBV5-1	NA	TRBJ2-1	CASSLSSGYNEQFF	TGCGCCAGCAGCTTATCTAGCGGGTACAATGAGCAGTTCTTC
NA	TRBV18	NA	TRBJ1-4	CASSPGATNEKLFF	TGTGCCAGCTCACCAGGCGCTACTAATGAAAAACTGTTTTTT
NA	TRBV7-2	NA	TRBJ2-3	CASSLGYGTDTQYF	TGTGCCAGCAGCTTAGGGTACGGCACAGATACGCAGTATTTT
NA	TRBV6-4	NA	TRBJ2-3	CASSDLDDPDTQYF	TGTGCCAGCAGTGACTTGGACGACCCAGATACGCAGTATTTT
TRBD1	TRBV10-3	NA	TRBJ2-5	CAISTGGETQYF	TGTGCCATCAGTACAGGGGGTGAGACCCAGTACTTC
NA	TRBV4-2	NA	TRBJ2-6	CASSQGGTGANVLTF	TGTGCCAGCAGCCAAGGAGGGACTGGGGCCAACGTCCTGACTTTC
TRBD1	TRBV7-2	NA	TRBJ1-5	CASSLDRAGQPQHF	TGTGCCAGCAGCCTCGACAGGGCTGGTCAGCCCCAGCATTTT
NA	TRBV7-2	NA	TRBJ2-1	CASSAASSSYNEQFF	TGTGCCAGCAGCGCCGCGAGTAGCTCCTACAATGAGCAGTTCTTC
NA	TRBV6-4	NA	TRBJ1-2	CASSIHLLRTPGRPNYGYTF	TGTGCCAGCAGTATACACTTGCTTCGGACCCCAGGACGCCCTAACTATGGCTACACCTTC
NA	TRBV9	NA	TRBJ1-6	CASSVGGGGSPLHF	TGTGCCAGCAGCGTAGGCGGGGGTGGATCACCCCTCCACTTT
NA	TRBV27	once	TRBJ2-7	CASSLGGAFGYEQYF	TGTGCCAGCAGTTTAGGGGGGGCGTTTGGCTACGAGCAGTACTTC
TRBD1	TRBV25-1	NA	TRBJ2-2	CASSEPGQADTGELFF	TGTGCCAGCAGTGAGCCGGGACAGGCAGACACCGGGGAGCTGTTTTTT
NA	TRBV11-2	NA	TRBJ2-4	CASSLDLGGGIQYF	TGTGCCAGCAGCTTAGATCTTGGCGGCGGCATTCAGTACTTC
TRBD1	TRBV5-5	NA	TRBJ2-3	CASSIRTGSLSDTQYF	TGTGCCAGCAGCATACGGACAGGGTCCCTCTCAGATACGCAGTATTTT
NA	TRBV7-2	NA	TRBJ2-1	CASSLGLVGNEQFF	TGTGCCAGCAGCTTAGGCCTAGTGGGGAATGAGCAGTTCTTC
NA	TRBV9	NA	TRBJ2-7	CASSDCYEAYF	TGTGCCAGCAGCGACTGTTATGAGGCGTACTTC
TRBD1	TRBV11-2	NA	TRBJ1-6	CASSLQTGRNSPLHF	TGTGCCAGCAGCCTCCAGACAGGGAGAAATTCACCCCTCCACTTT
NA	TRBV7-9	NA	TRBJ1-2	CASSFSRARTPYGYTF	TGTGCCAGCAGCTTTTCCAGGGCCAGGACTCCCTATGGCTACACCTTC
TRBD1	TRBV11-3	few	TRBJ2-2	CASSQWDRGTGELFF	TGTGCCAGCAGCCAATGGGACAGGGGCACCGGGGAGCTGTTTTTT
NA	TRBV11-2	NA	TRBJ2-7	CASSSGRDRSEKQYF	TGTGCCAGCAGCTCGGGAAGGGACCGGTCTGAGAAGCAGTACTTC
NA	TRBV5-1	NA	TRBJ1-2	CASGVEFNYGYTF	TGCGCCAGCGGGGTGGAGTTTAACTATGGCTACACCTTC
NA	TRBV5-4	NA	TRBJ2-2	CASSLTQKNTGELFF	TGTGCCAGCAGCTTGACACAGAAAAACACCGGGGAGCTGTTTTTT
NA	TRBV6-1	NA	TRBJ1-5	CASTITGNNRPQHF	TGTGCCAGCACTATTACAGGGAACAATCGGCCCCAGCATTTT
NA	TRBV29-1	once	TRBJ2-3	CSAEVGTDTQYF	TGCAGCGCTGAAGTAGGCACAGATACGCAGTATTTT
NA	TRBV28	NA	TRBJ1-2	CASSLVHYGYTF	TGTGCCAGCAGTTTAGTCCACTATGGCTACACCTTC
NA	TRBV6-6	NA	TRBJ2-7	CASTTGLGEQYF	TGTGCCAGCACCACCGGACTGGGCGAGCAGTACTTC
NA	TRBV10-3	NA	TRBJ1-4	CAISRRGSNEKLFF	TGTGCCATCAGTAGGCGGGGGTCGAATGAAAAACTGTTTTTT
TRBD1	TRBV9	once	TRBJ1-5	CASSVGQGRNQPQHF	TGTGCCAGCAGCGTGGGACAGGGCCGCAATCAGCCCCAGCATTTT